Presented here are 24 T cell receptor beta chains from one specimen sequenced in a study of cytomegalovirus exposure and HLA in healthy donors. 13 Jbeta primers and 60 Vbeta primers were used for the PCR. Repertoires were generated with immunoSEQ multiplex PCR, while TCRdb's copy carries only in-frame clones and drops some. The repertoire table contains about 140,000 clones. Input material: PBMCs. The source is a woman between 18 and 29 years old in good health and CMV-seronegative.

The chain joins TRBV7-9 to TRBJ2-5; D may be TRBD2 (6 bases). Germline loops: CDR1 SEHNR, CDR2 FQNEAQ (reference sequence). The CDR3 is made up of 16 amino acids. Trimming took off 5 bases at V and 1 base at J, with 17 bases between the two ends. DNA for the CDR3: TGTGCCAGCAGCCCAATGGGGGGAGGAGTCCAAGAGACCCAGTACTTC. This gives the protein CASSPMGGGVQETQYF.

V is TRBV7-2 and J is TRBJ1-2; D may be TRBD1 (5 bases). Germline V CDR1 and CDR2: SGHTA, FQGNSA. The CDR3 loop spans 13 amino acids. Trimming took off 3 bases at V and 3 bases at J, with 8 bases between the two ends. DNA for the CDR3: TGTGCCAGCAGCTTTGACAGACACTATGGCTACACCTTC. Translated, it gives CASSFDRHYGYTF. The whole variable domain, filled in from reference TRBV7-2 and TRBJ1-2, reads GAGVSQSPSNKVTEKGKDVELRCDPISGHTALYWYRQSLGQGLEFLIYFQGNSAPDKSGLPSDRFSAERTGGSVSTLTIQRTQQEDSAVYLCASSFDRHYGYTFGSGTRLTVV.

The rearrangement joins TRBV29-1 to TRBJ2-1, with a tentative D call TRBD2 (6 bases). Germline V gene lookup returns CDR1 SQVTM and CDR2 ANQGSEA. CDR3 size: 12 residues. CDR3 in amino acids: CRGGDPNNEQFF. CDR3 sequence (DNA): TGCAGGGGGGGAGACCCTAACAATGAGCAGTTCTTC.

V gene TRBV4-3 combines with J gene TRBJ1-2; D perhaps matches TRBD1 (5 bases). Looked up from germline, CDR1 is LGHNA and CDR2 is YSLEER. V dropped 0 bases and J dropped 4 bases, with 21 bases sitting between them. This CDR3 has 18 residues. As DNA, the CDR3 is TGCGCCAGCAGCCAAGATAGGGGTCGGGGAGGGGTAGTCTATGGCTACACCTTC. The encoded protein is CASSQDRGRGGVVYGYTF.

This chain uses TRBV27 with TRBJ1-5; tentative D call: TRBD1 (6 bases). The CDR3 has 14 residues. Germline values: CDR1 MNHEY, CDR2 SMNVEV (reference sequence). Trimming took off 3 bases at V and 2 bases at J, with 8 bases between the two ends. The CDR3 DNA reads TGTGCCAGCAGTTTCCGACAGGGCAATCAGCCCCAGCATTTT. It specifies CASSFRQGNQPQHF.

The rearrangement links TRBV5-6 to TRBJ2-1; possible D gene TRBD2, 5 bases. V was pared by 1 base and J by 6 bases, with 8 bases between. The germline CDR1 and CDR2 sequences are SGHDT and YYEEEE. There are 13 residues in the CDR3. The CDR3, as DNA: TGTGCCAGCAGCTTGCCGACTACCAATGAGCAGTTCTTC. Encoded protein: CASSLPTTNEQFF. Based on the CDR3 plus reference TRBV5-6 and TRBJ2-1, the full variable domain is DAGVTQSPTHLIKTRGQQVTLRCSPKSGHDTVSWYQQALGQGPQFIFQYYEEEERQRGNFPDRFSGHQFPNYSSELNVNALLLGDSALYLCASSLPTTNEQFFGPGTRLTVL.

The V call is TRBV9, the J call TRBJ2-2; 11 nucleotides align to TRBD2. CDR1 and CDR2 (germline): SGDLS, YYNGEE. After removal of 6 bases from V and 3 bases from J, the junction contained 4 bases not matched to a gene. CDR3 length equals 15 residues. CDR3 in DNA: TGTGCCAGCAACCTAGCGGGAGGAGACACCGGGGAGCTGTTTTTT. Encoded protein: CASNLAGGDTGELFF.

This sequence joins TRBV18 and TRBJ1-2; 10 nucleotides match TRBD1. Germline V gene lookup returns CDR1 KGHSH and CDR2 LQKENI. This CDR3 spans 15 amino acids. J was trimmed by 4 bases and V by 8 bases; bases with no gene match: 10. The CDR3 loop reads CASQGTGDHSYGYTF. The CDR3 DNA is TGTGCCAGCCAAGGGACAGGGGATCACTCCTATGGCTACACCTTC.

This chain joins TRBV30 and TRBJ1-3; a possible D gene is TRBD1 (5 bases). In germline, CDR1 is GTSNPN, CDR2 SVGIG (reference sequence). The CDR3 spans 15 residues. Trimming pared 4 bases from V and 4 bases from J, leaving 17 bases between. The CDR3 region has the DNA TGTGCCTGGATCCCCCGAAGGGGCCCCGGAAACACCATATATTTT. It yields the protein CAWIPRRGPGNTIYF.

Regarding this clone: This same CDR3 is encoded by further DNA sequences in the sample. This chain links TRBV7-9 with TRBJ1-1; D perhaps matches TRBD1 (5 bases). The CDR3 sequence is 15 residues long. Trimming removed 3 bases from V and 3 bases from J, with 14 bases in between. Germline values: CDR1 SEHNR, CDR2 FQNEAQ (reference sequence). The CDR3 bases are TGTGCCAGCAGCTTTCTGACCGGGGGTGACACTGAAGCTTTCTTT. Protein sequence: CASSFLTGGDTEAFF.

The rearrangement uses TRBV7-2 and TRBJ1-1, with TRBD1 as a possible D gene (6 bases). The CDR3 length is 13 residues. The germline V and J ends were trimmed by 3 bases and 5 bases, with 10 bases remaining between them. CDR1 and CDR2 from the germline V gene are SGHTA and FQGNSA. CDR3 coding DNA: TGTGCCAGCAGCTTCAACAGGGAGACTGAAGCTTTCTTT. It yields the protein CASSFNRETEAFF.

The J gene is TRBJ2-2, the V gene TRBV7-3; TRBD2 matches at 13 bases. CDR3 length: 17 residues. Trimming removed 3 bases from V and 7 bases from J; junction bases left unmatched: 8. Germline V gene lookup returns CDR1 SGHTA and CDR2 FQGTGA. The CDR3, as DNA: TGTGCCAGCAGCTTGACCGGGACTAGCGGGATGGGCGGGGAGCTGTTTTTT. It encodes CASSLTGTSGMGGELFF.

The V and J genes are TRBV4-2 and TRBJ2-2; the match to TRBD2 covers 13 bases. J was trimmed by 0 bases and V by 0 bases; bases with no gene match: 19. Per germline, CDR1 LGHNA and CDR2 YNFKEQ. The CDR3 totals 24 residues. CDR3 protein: CASSQESSAPGLAGIRTNTGELFF. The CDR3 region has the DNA TGTGCCAGCAGCCAAGAGAGTTCGGCTCCGGGACTAGCGGGGATCCGAACGAACACCGGGGAGCTGTTTTTT.

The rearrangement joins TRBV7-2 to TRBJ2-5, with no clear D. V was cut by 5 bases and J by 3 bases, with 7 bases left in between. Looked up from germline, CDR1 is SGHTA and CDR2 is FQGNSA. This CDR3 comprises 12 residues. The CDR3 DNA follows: TGTGCCAGCAGCGCTCAGGAAGAGACCCAGTACTTC. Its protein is CASSAQEETQYF. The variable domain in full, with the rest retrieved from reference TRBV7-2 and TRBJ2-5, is GAGVSQSPSNKVTEKGKDVELRCDPISGHTALYWYRQSLGQGLEFLIYFQGNSAPDKSGLPSDRFSAERTGGSVSTLTIQRTQQEDSAVYLCASSAQEETQYFGPGTRLLVL.

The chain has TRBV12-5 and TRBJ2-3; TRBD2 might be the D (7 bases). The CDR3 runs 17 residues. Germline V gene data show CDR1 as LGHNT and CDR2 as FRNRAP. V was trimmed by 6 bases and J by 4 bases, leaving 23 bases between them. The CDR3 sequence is CASGYPRGGMGADTQYF. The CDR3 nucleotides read TGTGCTAGTGGATACCCAAGGGGGGGGATGGGGGCAGATACGCAGTATTTT.

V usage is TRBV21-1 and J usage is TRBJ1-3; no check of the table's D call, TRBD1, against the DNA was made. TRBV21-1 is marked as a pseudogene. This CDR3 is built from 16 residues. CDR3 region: CASSKSHRGIENTIYF. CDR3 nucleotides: TGTGCCAGCAGCAAAAGCCACAGGGGAATCGAAAACACCATATATTTT.

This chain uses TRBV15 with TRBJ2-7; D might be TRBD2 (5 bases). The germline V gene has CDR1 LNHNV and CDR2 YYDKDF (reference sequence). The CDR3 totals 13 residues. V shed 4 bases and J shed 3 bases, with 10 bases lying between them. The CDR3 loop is CATSNNRGYEQYF. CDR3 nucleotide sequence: TGTGCCACCAGCAACAACCGGGGCTACGAGCAGTACTTC.

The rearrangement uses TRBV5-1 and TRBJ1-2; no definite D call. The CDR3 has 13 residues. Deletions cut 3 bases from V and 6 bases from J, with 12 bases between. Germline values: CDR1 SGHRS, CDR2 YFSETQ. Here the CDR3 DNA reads TGCGCCAGCAGCTCTGTGGGCACCGATGGCTACACCTTC. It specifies CASSSVGTDGYTF.

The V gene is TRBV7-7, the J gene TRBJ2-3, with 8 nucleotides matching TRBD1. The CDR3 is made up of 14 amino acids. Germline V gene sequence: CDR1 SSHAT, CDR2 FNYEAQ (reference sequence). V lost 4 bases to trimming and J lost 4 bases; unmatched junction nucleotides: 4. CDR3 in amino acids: CASSSGQGSDTQYF. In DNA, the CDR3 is TGTGCCAGCAGCTCCGGACAGGGCTCAGATACGCAGTATTTT.

The CDR3 region has the DNA TGTGCCAGTAGTATAGATGGGACAGCGATTAACTATGGCTACACCTTC. As protein: CASSIDGTAINYGYTF. The chain joins TRBV19 to TRBJ1-2, with TRBD1 matching over 7 bases. V lost 0 bases, J lost 1 base, and 5 bases stayed unmatched. Germline assignment: CDR1 LNHDA and CDR2 SQIVND (reference sequence). CDR3 length: 16 amino acids.

The CDR3 region has the DNA TGTGCCATCAGCTTTGGAGGGAGCTCCTACGAGCAGTACGTC. This translates into CAISFGGSSYEQYV. The genes are TRBV10-3 and TRBJ2-7; a possible D gene is TRBD2 (6 bases). Germline loops: CDR1 ENHRY, CDR2 SYGVKD. The length of the CDR3 is 14 residues. The germline V and J ends were trimmed by 6 bases and 0 bases, with 12 bases remaining between them.

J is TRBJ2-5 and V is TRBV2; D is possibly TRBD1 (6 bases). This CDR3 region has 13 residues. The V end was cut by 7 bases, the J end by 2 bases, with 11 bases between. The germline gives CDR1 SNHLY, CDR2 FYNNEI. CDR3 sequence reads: CASNGQPQETQYF. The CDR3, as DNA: TGTGCCAGCAACGGACAGCCTCAAGAGACCCAGTACTTC.

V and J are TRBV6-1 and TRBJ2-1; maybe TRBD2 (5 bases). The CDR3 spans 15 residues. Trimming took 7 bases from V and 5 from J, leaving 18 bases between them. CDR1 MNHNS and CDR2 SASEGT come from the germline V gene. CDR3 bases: TGTGCCAGCACTAAAACGGGGTTTCCCGACAATGAGCAGTTCTTC. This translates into CASTKTGFPDNEQFF.

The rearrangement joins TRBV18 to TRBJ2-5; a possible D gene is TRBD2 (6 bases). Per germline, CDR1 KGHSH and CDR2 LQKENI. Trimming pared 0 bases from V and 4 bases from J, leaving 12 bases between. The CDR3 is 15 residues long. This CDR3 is CASSPPETSGETQYF. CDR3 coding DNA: TGTGCCAGCTCACCACCTGAGACTAGTGGAGAGACCCAGTACTTC.